The present entry profiles one T cell receptor (beta chain) with its context. Its target is not known. This sample is part of a study of cytomegalovirus exposure and HLA in healthy donors. Study-wide findings and caveats: In vitro confirmation showed a few CMV-associated chains to be CMV antigen specific.

It was with 60 Vbeta and 13 Jbeta primers that the PCR ran. Authors' analysis steps: Unique TCR beta chains totaled around 86 million in a later count, with roughly 10 million of them shared. Clones were sequenced by immunoSEQ multiplex PCR, and TCRdb holds only the in-frame ones, with some missing. The V and J calls and the clone size are those of that table, but D and trimming were determined from the DNA. The profile covers about 130,000 clones, with about 71% appearing a single time and more than 2.5% taken by the ten largest. In nominal health when sampled, donors likely had unrecorded immune exposures nonetheless. Germline V gene lookup returns CDR1 MNHNS and CDR2 SASEGT. This CDR3 is 13 amino acids long. Deletions cut 4 bases from V and 5 bases from J, with 9 bases between.

The chain recombines TRBV6-1 with TRBJ2-1; D gene uncertain. This sequence originates from a woman aged 45-60 years in good health and CMV-seronegative. Sequencing was done on a sample of PBMCs. The CDR3 nucleotides are TGTGCCAGCAGTGGGCTCAGGAACAATGAGCAGTTCTTC. Protein product: CASSGLRNNEQFF.